Sequencing of this T cell receptor beta chain was carried out in a study of T cell responses to AZD1222 COVID-19 vaccine. Whole-study results and caveats: The peak T cell response came first, and repertoires were sampled only after it. The span of vaccine-associated CD4 TCRs extended across spike, with dominance at 160-218 and 743-854. Increases in Spike-specific TCR breadth and depth were seen after two AZD1222 doses. Only a handful of AZD1222 recipients, roughly 6 in all, had baseline seropositivity.

V was pared by 5 bases and J by 6 bases, with 14 bases between. The CDR3 length is 13 residues. CDR1 and CDR2 from the germline V gene are SQVTM and ANQGSEA. Details on this clone: The antigen is unknown.

Only in-frame clones appear in the TCRdb table, and some are missing; sequencing was by immunoSEQ multiplex PCR. The profile shows about 55,000 clones, around nine tenths of them singletons. The TCR was taken from an adult in good health. This chain uses TRBV29-1 with TRBJ2-1; D gene uncertain. Material: peripheral blood, obtained on day 0 of AZD1222 vaccination. The CDR3 sequence: CSVNWLNLNEQFF. The CDR3 bases are TGCAGCGTTAATTGGCTGAATCTCAATGAGCAGTTCTTC.